Listed below are T cell receptor beta chains from one sample, sequenced in a study of cytotoxic CD8 clonotypes in ibrutinib-treated CLL. Here immunoSEQ multiplex PCR was the method, and the copy in TCRdb shows in-frame clones only, minus some. The sample lists fewer than 90,000 clones; around 65% were seen once. This material consisted of PBMCs, taken after 12 months of ibrutinib treatment. Receptor source: a human donor with chronic lymphocytic leukemia. The CDR3 runs from the conserved cysteine through the conserved F or W. The D gene is left open where the match is weak. The size entry is marked missing in some rows and otherwise reads once, few, many or a size class.

d_gene	v_gene	j_gene	abundance	CDR3aa	CDR3nt
TRBD2	TRBV6-1	TRBJ2-1	NA	CASSELAGGYNEQFF	TGTGCCAGCAGTGAACTAGCGGGGGGTTACAATGAGCAGTTCTTC
NA	TRBV6-1	TRBJ1-5	few	CASISQGSNQPQHF	TGTGCCAGCATCTCACAGGGAAGCAATCAGCCCCAGCATTTT
TRBD1	TRBV11-2	TRBJ2-2	NA	CASRRTGGDTGELFF	TGTGCCAGCAGACGGACAGGGGGCGACACCGGGGAGCTGTTTTTT
NA	TRBV6-5	TRBJ2-3	NA	CATKSGASTDTQYF	TGTGCCACTAAGTCGGGGGCTAGCACAGATACGCAGTATTTT
NA	TRBV10-2	TRBJ2-7	NA	CASSESLRGSYEQYF	TGCGCCAGCAGTGAGTCCTTGCGCGGATCCTACGAGCAGTACTTC
TRBD2	TRBV7-8	TRBJ2-5	NA	CASSLSGGQGETQYF	TGTGCCAGCAGCTTATCGGGAGGGCAGGGGGAGACCCAGTACTTC
NA	TRBV27	TRBJ1-2	few	CASSLRNVGYYGYTF	TGTGCCAGCAGCCTACGAAATGTCGGGTACTATGGCTACACCTTC
NA	TRBV5-4	TRBJ2-7	few	CASSLGGQGSYEQYF	TGTGCCAGCAGCTTGGGCGGGCAAGGGTCCTACGAGCAGTACTTC
TRBD1	TRBV5-1	TRBJ1-4	NA	CASSAGQGHEKLFF	TGCGCCAGCAGCGCGGGACAGGGGCATGAAAAACTGTTTTTT
NA	TRBV7-9	TRBJ1-6	NA	CASSGRSVSPLHF	TGTGCCAGCAGCGGACGTTCAGTTTCACCCCTCCACTTT
NA	TRBV6-6	TRBJ2-3	NA	CASSRGGATQYF	TGTGCCAGCAGCCGAGGCGGGGCTACGCAGTATTTT
NA	TRBV5-4	TRBJ1-2	NA	CASSLGSSRNYGYTF	TGTGCCAGCAGCTTGGGTAGCTCGCGGAACTATGGCTACACCTTC
NA	TRBV10-3	TRBJ2-3	NA	CAIGTDSTDTQYF	TGTGCCATCGGTACAGACAGCACAGATACGCAGTATTTT
NA	TRBV6-1	TRBJ2-7	NA	CASSEALSGESTSYEQYF	TGTGCCAGCAGTGAAGCCTTATCCGGGGAGAGTACCTCCTACGAGCAGTACTTC
NA	TRBV9	TRBJ2-3	NA	CASSVYGANTQYF	TGTGCCAGCAGCGTATACGGGGCAAATACGCAGTATTTT